The next 25 T cell receptor beta chains were all read from a single sample in a study of T cells in Graves' hyperthyroidism and ophthalmopathy. Amplification of TCR beta CDR3 regions used RNA as the template. The study used the HTBI primer set for a first-round RT-PCR of the TCR CDR3. TCRdb reprocessed the multiplex PCR reads via MiXCR and lists one record per CDR3 protein. The data show under 550,000 distinct CDR3 sequences, with about 20% seen just once and 45% to 50% held by the top ten. Material for sequencing was blood. The source of these receptors is a man aged 35-49 years with Graves' ophthalmopathy.

The chain has TRBV5-1 and TRBJ2-5, with TRBD1 matching 8 bases. Germline V gene data show CDR1 as SGHRS and CDR2 as YFSETQ. V lost 3 bases to trimming and J lost 7 bases; unmatched junction nucleotides: 8. The CDR3 is made up of 14 amino acids. CDR3 sequence (DNA): TGCGCCAGCAGCTCGGCTGGACAGGGCGGGACCCAGTACTTC. Amino acids: CASSSAGQGGTQYF.

This chain links TRBV19 with TRBJ1-2; 10 bases fit TRBD1. The trim removed 11 bases at V and 6 bases at J, leaving 9 bases unmatched. This CDR3 spans 13 amino acids. Germline CDR1 LNHDA, CDR2 SQIVND (reference sequence). This chain's CDR3 is CAGAGTGEHGYTF. DNA for the CDR3: TGTGCCGGCGCCGGGACAGGGGAGCATGGCTACACCTTC.

As for this clonotype: A clone one base away is much larger, so this may be a read error. The J gene is TRBJ2-5, the V gene TRBV28; D gene ambiguous. Germline V lookup: CDR1 MDHEN, CDR2 SYDVKM. The CDR3 length is 13 residues. V shed 8 bases and J shed 5 bases, with 15 bases lying between them. The CDR3 here is CASEPRTHETQYF. CDR3 sequence (DNA): TGTGCCAGCGAGCCCCGGACGCACGAGACCCAGTACTTC.

Points on this clonotype: One base away lies a much larger clone, so this may be a sequencing read error. The J gene is TRBJ2-5, the V gene TRBV7-9, with D tentatively TRBD1 (5 bases). The CDR3 sequence is 15 residues long. CDR1 is SEHNR and CDR2 is FQNEAQ in the germline V gene (reference sequence). V was cut by 5 bases and J by 5 bases, with 18 bases left in between. The CDR3 bases are TGTGCCAGCAGCCCTCAGGCAGGGCCTCGGGAGACCCAGTACTTC. It yields the protein CASSPQAGPRETQYF.

The rearrangement uses TRBV11-2 and TRBJ1-2, with D perhaps TRBD1 (6 bases). V was shortened by 4 bases and J by 3 bases, with 15 bases between the two germline ends. The germline V gene has CDR1 SGHAT and CDR2 FQNNGV. The CDR3 has 15 residues. This CDR3 is CASSSPGGPDYGYTF. The CDR3, as DNA: TGTGCCAGCAGCTCCCCTGGGGGCCCAGACTATGGCTACACCTTC.

This clonotype came up a few times. The chain employs TRBV11-2 and TRBJ2-1, with 7 bases matching TRBD2. The germline gives CDR1 SGHAT, CDR2 FQNNGV. With V trimmed by 5 bases and J by 4 bases, 17 bases remained unmatched. The CDR3 sequence is 18 residues long. CDR3 coding DNA: TGTGCCAGCAGCCCCGGTTTGGCGGGGGATACCGTATACAATGAGCAGTTCTTC. It specifies CASSPGLAGDTVYNEQFF.

This clonotype was observed at least ten times. The chain is built from TRBV30 and TRBJ2-3, with unresolved D. CDR3 length equals 15 residues. Trimming shortened V by 0 bases and J by 2 bases, and 12 bases separated the two germline ends. The germline V gene encodes CDR1 GTSNPN and CDR2 SVGIG (reference sequence). The CDR3 loop reads CAWSVGSAYTDTQYF. The CDR3 DNA sequence: TGTGCCTGGAGTGTCGGCAGCGCTTACACAGATACGCAGTATTTT.

The gene calls are TRBV20-1 and TRBJ2-1; TRBD2 matches 9 bases. V lost 1 base to trimming and J lost 0 bases; unmatched junction nucleotides: 10. The CDR3 is 18 amino acids. Per the germline V gene, CDR1 is DFQATT and CDR2 is SNEGSKA (reference sequence). DNA for the CDR3: TGCAGTGCTAGAGTATTCGCGGGAGGGCCCCTCTCCTACAATGAGCAGTTCTTC. Protein: CSARVFAGGPLSYNEQFF.

The rearrangement joins TRBV28 to TRBJ1-5; maybe TRBD1 (6 bases). Germline V lookup: CDR1 MDHEN, CDR2 SYDVKM. The CDR3 is 15 residues long. The ends were cut back, 10 bases at V and 7 bases at J, with 23 bases in the middle. The CDR3 bases are TGTGCCATCAAGCGCGGGGGGCGTTCGGTACAGCCCCAGCATTTT. It translates to CAIKRGGRSVQPQHF. The variable domain in full, with the rest retrieved from reference TRBV28 and TRBJ1-5, is DVKVTQSSRYLVKRTGEKVFLECVQDMDHENMFWYRQDPGLGLRLIYFSYDVKMKEKGDIPEGYSVSREKKERFSLILESASTNQTSMYLCAIKRGGRSVQPQHFGDGTRLSIL.

The CDR3 nucleotides are TGCAGTGCAAAAGTTCAGGAGGGCAATCAGCCCCAGCATTTT. It is translated as CSAKVQEGNQPQHF. The chain employs TRBV20-1 and TRBJ1-5; no firm D call. The germline V and J ends were trimmed by 6 bases and 2 bases, with 14 bases remaining between them. CDR3 size: 14 residues. Per germline, CDR1 DFQATT and CDR2 SNEGSKA (reference sequence).

This clonotype was observed many times. The chain combines TRBV4-1 with TRBJ2-7; perhaps TRBD1 as D (5 bases). V gave up 3 bases and J gave up 6 bases, with 9 bases separating them. Germline CDR1 MGHRA, CDR2 YSYEKL. The CDR3 totals 12 residues. The CDR3 coding sequence is TGCGCCAGCAGCCACAGGGTCGGCGAGCAGTACTTC. Protein product: CASSHRVGEQYF.

This clonotype was recorded a few times. The chain employs TRBV28 and TRBJ1-5; 8 bases match TRBD1. V lost 3 bases to trimming and J lost 6 bases; unmatched junction nucleotides: 7. Germline V gene data show CDR1 as MDHEN and CDR2 as SYDVKM. This CDR3 comprises 15 residues. CDR3 region: CASSFTPTGVQPQHF. In DNA, the CDR3 is TGTGCCAGCAGTTTCACCCCGACAGGGGTTCAGCCCCAGCATTTT.

Points on this clonotype: A much larger clone is a single base away; this may be a read error. The chain couples TRBV7-3 to TRBJ2-2; D is unresolved. CDR1 and CDR2 from the germline V gene are SGHTA and FQGTGA. Trimming pared 3 bases from V and 3 bases from J, leaving 5 bases between. This CDR3 has 13 residues. In DNA, the CDR3 is TGTGCCAGCAGCTTTGGAGACACCGGGGAGCTGTTTTTT. The encoded protein is CASSFGDTGELFF.

Note on this clonotype: At one end the junction does not follow the germline gene, possibly because of a read error. The chain has TRBV12-3 or TRBV12-4 and TRBJ2-2, with D perhaps matching TRBD2 (6 bases). The CDR3 totals 14 residues. This chain's CDR3 is CASSPLASSGGLFF. The CDR3 coding sequence is TGTGCCAGCAGCCCCCTAGCTTCCTCCGGGGGGCTGTTTTTT.

The chain carries TRBV7-3 and TRBJ2-5, with D tentatively TRBD2 (7 bases). Germline CDR1 reads SGHTA; CDR2 reads FQGTGA. This CDR3 spans 15 amino acids. V was cut by 2 bases and J by 3 bases, with 13 bases left in between. CDR3 region: CASSLWGGGKETQYF. The DNA of the CDR3 is TGTGCCAGCAGCTTATGGGGGGGCGGCAAAGAGACCCAGTACTTC.

About this clonotype: This may arise from a read error, as a much more abundant clone is one base away. The gene calls are TRBV28 and TRBJ2-3, with TRBD2 matching 7 bases. CDR3 length equals 12 residues. Germline lookup yields CDR1 MDHEN and CDR2 SYDVKM. As DNA, the CDR3 is TGTGCCAGCAGCCAAGGGAGGGATACGCGGTATTTT. It translates to CASSQGRDTRYF.

Ten or more counts support this clonotype. The rearrangement uses TRBV12-3 or TRBV12-4 and TRBJ1-1, with D possibly being TRBD1 (6 bases). Trimming removed 7 bases from V and 5 bases from J, with 17 bases in between. The CDR3 has 14 amino acids. CDR3: CASTAQGIGTEAFF. In DNA, the CDR3 is TGTGCCAGCACTGCACAGGGAATTGGAACTGAAGCTTTCTTT.

This clonotype was seen only a few times. This chain joins TRBV11-3 and TRBJ2-2; 7 bases are shared with TRBD2. V shed 10 bases, J shed 4 bases, and the junction held 6 bases outside the gene matches. CDR1 is SGHNT, CDR2 YENEEA, per germline. This CDR3 is built from 13 residues. CDR3 sequence: CATLSGGTGELFF. For the CDR3, the DNA is TGTGCCACCCTGTCGGGGGGCACCGGGGAGCTGTTTTTT. Combining the CDR3 with reference TRBV11-3 and TRBJ2-2 gives the whole variable domain EAGVVQSPRYKIIEKKQPVAFWCNPISGHNTLYWYLQNLGQGPELLIRYENEEAVDDSQLPKDRFSAERLKGVDSTLKIQPAELGDSAVYLCATLSGGTGELFFGEGSRLTVL.

The J gene is TRBJ2-1, the V gene TRBV30; 9 bases fit TRBD2. CDR1 is GTSNPN and CDR2 is SVGIG in the germline V gene (reference sequence). The CDR3 runs to 14 residues. Germline trimming cut 1 base from V and 4 bases from J; bases unmatched to any gene: 2. Here the CDR3 reads CAWSGLADYNEQFF. In nucleotides, the CDR3 is TGTGCCTGGAGTGGACTAGCGGATTACAATGAGCAGTTCTTC.

This clonotype was seen only a few times. This chain joins TRBV7-9 and TRBJ2-7; TRBD1 matches at 9 bases. V trimming: 4 bases; J trimming: 3 bases; junction bases outside the gene matches: 7. Germline-derived CDR1 and CDR2 are SEHNR and FQNEAQ (reference sequence). This CDR3 contains 15 residues. CDR3: CASSYDRGEHYEQYF. CDR3 nucleotides: TGTGCCAGCAGCTACGACAGGGGGGAACACTACGAGCAGTACTTC.

This clonotype was seen at least ten times. V and J are TRBV5-1 and TRBJ2-1; 8 positions match TRBD2. Germline assignment: CDR1 SGHRS and CDR2 YFSETQ. The V segment lost 2 bases and the J segment 10 bases; nucleotides outside the gene matches: 8. The CDR3 runs 14 residues. The CDR3 region is CASSFSGESQEQFF. The CDR3 region has the DNA TGCGCCAGCAGCTTTAGCGGGGAGAGCCAGGAGCAGTTCTTC.

Written as DNA, the CDR3 is TGTGCCTGGAGTAGGGAGGGAAGATTCGGCGGCTACACCTTC. Protein product: CAWSREGRFGGYTF. V and J are TRBV30 and TRBJ1-2, with D unresolved. Germline V gives CDR1 GTSNPN, CDR2 SVGIG (reference sequence). Trimming cost V 2 bases and J 8 bases, with 18 bases left between them. This CDR3 is 14 amino acids long.

Details on this clonotype: The conserved closing phenylalanine or tryptophan is absent in this CDR3, likely reflecting a read error. V is TRBV19 and J is TRBJ2-7, with no clear D. Germline V gene sequence: CDR1 LNHDA, CDR2 SQIVND (reference sequence). Trimming took 5 bases from V and 5 from J, leaving 16 bases between them. This CDR3 has 14 residues. The CDR3 DNA follows: TGTGCCAGTAGTTCCGGTTCGACCTTACACGAGCAGTACATC. Protein: CASSSGSTLHEQYI.

This clonotype came up many times. The chain recombines TRBV9 with TRBJ2-7; TRBD1 aligns across 8 bases. CDR3 length: 12 amino acids. V shed 7 bases and J 4 bases; nucleotides not matched to a gene: 4. Germline V gives CDR1 SGDLS, CDR2 YYNGEE. The CDR3 nucleotides read TGTGCCAGCGGACAGGGTGGGTACGAGCAGTACTTC. Translating it yields CASGQGGYEQYF. The full variable domain, its missing parts supplied by reference TRBV9 and TRBJ2-7, is DSGVTQTPKHLITATGQRVTLRCSPRSGDLSVYWYQQSLDQGLQFLIQYYNGEERAKGNILERFSAQQFPDLHSELNLSSLELGDSALYFCASGQGGYEQYFGPGTRLTVT.

This clonotype has a count of ten or more. The chain couples TRBV6-1 to TRBJ2-1, with TRBD2 identical over 13 bases. The CDR3 extends over 16 amino acids. Germline lookup yields CDR1 MNHNS and CDR2 SASEGT. After removal of 5 bases from V and 6 bases from J, the junction contained 7 bases not matched to a gene. CDR3 amino acids: CASSQTSGGAGNEQFF. CDR3 DNA: TGTGCCAGCAGTCAAACTAGCGGGGGGGCCGGCAATGAGCAGTTCTTC.